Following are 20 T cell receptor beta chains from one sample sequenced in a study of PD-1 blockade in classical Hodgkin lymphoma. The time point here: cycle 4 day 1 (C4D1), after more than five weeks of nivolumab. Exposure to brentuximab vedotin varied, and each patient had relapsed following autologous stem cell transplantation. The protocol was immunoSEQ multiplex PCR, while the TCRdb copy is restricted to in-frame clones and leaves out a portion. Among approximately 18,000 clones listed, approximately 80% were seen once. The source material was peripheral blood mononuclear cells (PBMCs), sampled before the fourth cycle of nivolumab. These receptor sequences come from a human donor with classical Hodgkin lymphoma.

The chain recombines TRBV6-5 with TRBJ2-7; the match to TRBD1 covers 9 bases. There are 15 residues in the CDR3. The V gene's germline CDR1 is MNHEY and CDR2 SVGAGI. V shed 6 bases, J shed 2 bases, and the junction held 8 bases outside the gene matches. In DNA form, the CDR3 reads TGTGCCAGCAGCCCCGGGACAGGGTTGCCCTACGAGCAGTACTTC. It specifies CASSPGTGLPYEQYF.

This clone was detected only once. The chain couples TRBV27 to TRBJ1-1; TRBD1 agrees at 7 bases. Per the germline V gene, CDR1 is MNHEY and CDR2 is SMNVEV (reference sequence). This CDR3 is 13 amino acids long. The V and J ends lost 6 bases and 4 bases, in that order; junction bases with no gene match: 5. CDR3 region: CASSLGTATEAFF. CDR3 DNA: TGTGCCAGCAGCCTCGGGACAGCCACTGAAGCTTTCTTT.

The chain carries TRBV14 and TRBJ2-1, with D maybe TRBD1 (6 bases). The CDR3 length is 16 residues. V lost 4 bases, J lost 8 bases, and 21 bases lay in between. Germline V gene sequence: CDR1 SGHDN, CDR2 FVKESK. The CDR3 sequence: CASSRPGHARSDEQFF. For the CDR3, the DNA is TGTGCCAGCAGCCGACCGGGACACGCCCGGTCGGATGAGCAGTTCTTC. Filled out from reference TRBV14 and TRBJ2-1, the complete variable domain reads EAGVTQFPSHSVIEKGQTVTLRCDPISGHDNLYWYRRVMGKEIKFLLHFVKESKQDESGMPNNRFLAERTGGTYSTLKVQPAELEDSGVYFCASSRPGHARSDEQFFGPGTRLTVL.

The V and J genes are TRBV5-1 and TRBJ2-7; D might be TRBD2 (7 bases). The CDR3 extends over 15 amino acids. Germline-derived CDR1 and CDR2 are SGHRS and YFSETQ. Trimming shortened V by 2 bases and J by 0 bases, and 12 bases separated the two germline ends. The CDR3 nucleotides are TGCGCCAGCAGCTTCCTGGGGGGGGCCTCCTACGAGCAGTACTTC. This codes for CASSFLGGASYEQYF.

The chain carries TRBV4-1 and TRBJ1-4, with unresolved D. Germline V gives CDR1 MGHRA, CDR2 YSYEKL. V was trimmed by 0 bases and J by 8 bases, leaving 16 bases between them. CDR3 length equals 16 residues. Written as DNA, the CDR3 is TGCGCCAGCAGCCAAGATGGGCAAATCAGTCTGGAAAAACTGTTTTTT. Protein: CASSQDGQISLEKLFF.

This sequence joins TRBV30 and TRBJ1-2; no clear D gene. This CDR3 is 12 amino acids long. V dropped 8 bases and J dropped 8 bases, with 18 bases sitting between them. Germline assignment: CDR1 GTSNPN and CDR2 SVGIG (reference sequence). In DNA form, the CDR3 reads TGTGCCCGTAAAGGGCAGTCAGAAGGCTACACCTTC. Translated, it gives CARKGQSEGYTF.

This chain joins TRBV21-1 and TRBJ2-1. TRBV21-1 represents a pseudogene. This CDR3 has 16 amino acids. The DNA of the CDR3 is TGTGCCAGCAGTCCTAGTGAGGACCTAGGGATCAGGGAGCAGTTCTTC. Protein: CASSPSEDLGIREQFF.

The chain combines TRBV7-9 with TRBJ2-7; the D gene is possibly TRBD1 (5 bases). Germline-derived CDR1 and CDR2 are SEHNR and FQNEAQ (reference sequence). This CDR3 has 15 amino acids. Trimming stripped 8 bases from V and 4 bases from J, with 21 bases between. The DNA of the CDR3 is TGTGCCAGCCAATCGACCAGGGTATCGGATTACGAGCAGTACTTC. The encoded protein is CASQSTRVSDYEQYF.

CDR3 DNA sequence: TGTGCCTGGAACCGGGACAGGGGGTATGGCTACACCTTC. This sequence encodes CAWNRDRGYGYTF. The J gene is TRBJ1-2, the V gene TRBV30; 11 nucleotides match TRBD1. The CDR3 covers 13 residues. V lost 4 bases, J lost 5 bases, and 3 bases stayed unmatched. Germline CDR1 GTSNPN, CDR2 SVGIG (reference sequence).

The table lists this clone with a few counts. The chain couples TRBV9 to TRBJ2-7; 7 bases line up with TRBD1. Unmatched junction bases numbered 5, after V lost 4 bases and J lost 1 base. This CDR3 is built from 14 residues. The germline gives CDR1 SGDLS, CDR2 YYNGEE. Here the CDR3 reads CASSRTGFSYEQYF. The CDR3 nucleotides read TGTGCCAGCAGCCGGACAGGATTTTCCTACGAGCAGTACTTC.

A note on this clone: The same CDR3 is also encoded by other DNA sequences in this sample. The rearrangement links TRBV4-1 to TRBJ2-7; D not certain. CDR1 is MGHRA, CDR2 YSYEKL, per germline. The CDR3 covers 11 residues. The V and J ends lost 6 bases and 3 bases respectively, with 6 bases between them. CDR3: CASSQDYEQYF. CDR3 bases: TGCGCCAGCAGTCAGGACTACGAGCAGTACTTC.

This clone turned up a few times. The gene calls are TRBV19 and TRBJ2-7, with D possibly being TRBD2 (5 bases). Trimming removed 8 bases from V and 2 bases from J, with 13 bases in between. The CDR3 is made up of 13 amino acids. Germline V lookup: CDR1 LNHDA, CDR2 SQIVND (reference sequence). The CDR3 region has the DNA TGTGCCAGTTTAGCGCACGACGCCTACGAGCAGTACTTC. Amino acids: CASLAHDAYEQYF.

CDR3 region: CASSVQKNIQYF. In nucleotides, the CDR3 is TGTGCCAGCAGTGTACAGAAAAACATTCAGTACTTC. The V and J genes are TRBV6-1 and TRBJ2-4, with unresolved D. V lost 4 bases and J 4 bases, leaving 5 bases between the germline ends. CDR3 length: 12 amino acids. Germline CDR1 MNHNS, CDR2 SASEGT.

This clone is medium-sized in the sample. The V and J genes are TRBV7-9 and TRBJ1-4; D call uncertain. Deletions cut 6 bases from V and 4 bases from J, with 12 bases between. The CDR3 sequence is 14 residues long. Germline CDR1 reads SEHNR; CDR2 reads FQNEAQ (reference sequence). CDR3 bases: TGTGCCAGCAGGGCGGACGGTATTAATGAAAAACTGTTTTTT. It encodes CASRADGINEKLFF.

The CDR3 DNA reads as TGTGCCAGCAGCATCAGGGGGGGCGGTGGAAACACCATATATTTT. This codes for CASSIRGGGGNTIYF. The V and J genes are TRBV7-9 and TRBJ1-3; TRBD1 agrees at 7 bases. V shed 5 bases, J shed 3 bases, and the junction held 7 bases outside the gene matches. The CDR3 is 15 residues long. From germline, CDR1 is SEHNR and CDR2 FQNEAQ (reference sequence).

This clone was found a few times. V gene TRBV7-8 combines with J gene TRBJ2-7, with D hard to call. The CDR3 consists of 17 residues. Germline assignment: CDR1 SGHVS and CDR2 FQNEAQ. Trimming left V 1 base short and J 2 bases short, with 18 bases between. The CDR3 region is CASSLVGFRRNPYEQYF. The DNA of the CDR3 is TGTGCCAGCAGCTTAGTAGGATTTCGGCGGAACCCCTACGAGCAGTACTTC.

The CDR3 DNA is TGCGCCAGCAGCCTTTTTGGGATGGGCGAGCAGTACTTC. Amino acid sequence: CASSLFGMGEQYF. The chain uses TRBV4-1 and TRBJ2-7; D call uncertain. V was shortened by 4 bases and J by 6 bases, with 13 bases between the two germline ends. The CDR3 has 13 amino acids. Per germline, CDR1 MGHRA and CDR2 YSYEKL.

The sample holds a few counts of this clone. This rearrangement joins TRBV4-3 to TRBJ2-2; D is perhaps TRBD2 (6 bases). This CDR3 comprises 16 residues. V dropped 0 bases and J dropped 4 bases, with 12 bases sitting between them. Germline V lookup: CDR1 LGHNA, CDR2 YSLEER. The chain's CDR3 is CASSQDFERVTGELFF. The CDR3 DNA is TGCGCCAGCAGCCAAGATTTCGAGCGGGTCACCGGGGAGCTGTTTTTT.

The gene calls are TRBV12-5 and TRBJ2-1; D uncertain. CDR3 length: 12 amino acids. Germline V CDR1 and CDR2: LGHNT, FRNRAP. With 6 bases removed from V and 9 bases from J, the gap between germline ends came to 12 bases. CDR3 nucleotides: TGTGCTAGTGGCTATCTAGGTCTTGAGCAGTTCTTC. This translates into CASGYLGLEQFF.

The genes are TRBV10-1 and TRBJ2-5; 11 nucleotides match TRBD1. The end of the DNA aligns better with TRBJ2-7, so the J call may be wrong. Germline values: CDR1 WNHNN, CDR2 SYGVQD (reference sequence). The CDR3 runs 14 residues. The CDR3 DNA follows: TGCGCCAGCAGGGGACAGGGGGGATCCTACGAGCAGTACTTC. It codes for CASRGQGGSYEQYF.